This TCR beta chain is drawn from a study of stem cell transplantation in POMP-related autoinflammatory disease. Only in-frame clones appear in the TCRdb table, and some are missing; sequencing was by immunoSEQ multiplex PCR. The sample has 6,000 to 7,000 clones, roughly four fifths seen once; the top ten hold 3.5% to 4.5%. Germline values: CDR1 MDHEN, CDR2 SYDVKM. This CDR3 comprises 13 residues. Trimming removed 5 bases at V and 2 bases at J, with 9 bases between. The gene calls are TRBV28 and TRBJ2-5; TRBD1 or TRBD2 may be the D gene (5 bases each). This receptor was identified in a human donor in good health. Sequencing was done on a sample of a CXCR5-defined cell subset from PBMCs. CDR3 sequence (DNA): TGTGCCAGCAGTCGTGGGGGTCAAGAGACCCAGTACTTC. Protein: CASSRGGQETQYF.